The 17 T cell receptor beta chains reported below all come from one sample, sequenced in a study of T cells in Graves' hyperthyroidism and ophthalmopathy. Template material for amplifying TCR beta CDR3 regions consisted of RNA transcripts. An initial round of RT-PCR targeting the TCR CDR3 relied on the HTBI primer set. TCRdb called the multiplex PCR reads again in MiXCR, with one record for every CDR3 protein. Here the sample spans 450,000 to 700,000 distinct CDR3 sequences, around 42% being singletons. Source material: peripheral blood or thyroid tissue (not recorded which). These receptors all come from an adult woman with Graves' disease, either hyperthyroidism or ophthalmopathy (not recorded which).

This clonotype occurred a few times. Relative to the germline gene, one junction end is altered; a read error may explain this. The chain joins TRBV6-5 to TRBJ2-3, with 9 bases matching TRBD2. The CDR3 sequence is 15 residues long. Germline assignment: CDR1 MNHEY and CDR2 SVGAGI. CDR3 nucleotide sequence: TGTGCCATCAGTGTGTTTAGCGGGGGCTCAGATACGCAGTATTTT. Its protein is CAISVFSGGSDTQYF.

The chain has TRBV7-3 and TRBJ2-1; possibly TRBD1 for D (6 bases). Germline V gene lookup returns CDR1 SGHTA and CDR2 FQGTGA. V shed 5 bases and J shed 4 bases, with 15 bases lying between them. The CDR3 is 15 residues long. Here the CDR3 reads CASSPTGSLYNEQFF. Here the CDR3 DNA reads TGTGCCAGCAGCCCAACAGGGTCCCTATACAATGAGCAGTTCTTC.

The rearrangement links TRBV7-9 to TRBJ2-5, with D possibly being TRBD1 (6 bases). The germline V gene encodes CDR1 SEHNR and CDR2 FQNEAQ (reference sequence). The V end was cut by 5 bases, the J end by 4 bases, with 14 bases between. The CDR3 extends over 14 amino acids. CDR3 coding DNA: TGTGCCAGCAGCCAGAACACAGGGAGAGAGACCCAGTACTTC. This codes for CASSQNTGRETQYF.

V gene TRBV9 combines with J gene TRBJ1-2; no reliable D call. The CDR3 extends over 13 amino acids. CDR1 is SGDLS, CDR2 YYNGEE, per germline. V was pared by 8 bases and J by 5 bases, with 16 bases between. The CDR3 spells CASSFRHGYGYTF. The CDR3 region has the DNA TGTGCCAGTAGTTTTCGACACGGATATGGCTACACCTTC.

This sequence joins TRBV7-9 and TRBJ1-4; unclear D gene. From germline, CDR1 is SEHNR and CDR2 FQNEAQ (reference sequence). V lost 3 bases and J 6 bases, leaving 17 bases between the germline ends. The CDR3 sequence is 16 residues long. CDR3 loop: CASSLPPSWRDEKLFF. The CDR3 bases are TGTGCCAGCAGCTTGCCGCCCTCTTGGAGGGATGAAAAACTGTTTTTT.

This clonotype was counted at least ten times. The chain links TRBV27 to TRBJ2-5, with D possibly matching TRBD2 (6 bases). The CDR3 consists of 15 residues. With 3 bases removed from V and 5 bases from J, the gap between germline ends came to 16 bases. In germline, CDR1 is MNHEY, CDR2 SMNVEV (reference sequence). The CDR3 nucleotides are TGTGCCAGCAGTTTGAACGGGATGGAGGGTGAGACCCAGTACTTC. Translated: CASSLNGMEGETQYF.

The chain has TRBV7-9 and TRBJ2-7, with D tentatively TRBD1 (6 bases). Germline-derived CDR1 and CDR2 are SEHNR and FQNEAQ (reference sequence). The CDR3 totals 14 residues. The germline V and J ends were trimmed by 5 bases and 6 bases, with 17 bases remaining between them. CDR3 loop: CASSPTGSFGEQYF. For the CDR3, the DNA is TGTGCCAGCAGCCCGACAGGATCCTTCGGCGAGCAGTACTTC.

Many counts were recorded for this clonotype. This sequence joins TRBV25-1 and TRBJ1-4; 8 nucleotides agree with TRBD1. CDR3 size: 12 residues. Per the germline V gene, CDR1 is MGHDK and CDR2 is SYGVNS. V lost 3 bases and J lost 11; bases outside the gene matches: 2. The CDR3, as DNA: TGTGCCAGCAGTGAGACAGGGGATAAACTGTTTTTT. This encodes CASSETGDKLFF. The variable domain in full, completed from reference TRBV25-1 and TRBJ1-4, reads EADIYQTPRYLVIGTGKKITLECSQTMGHDKMYWYQQDPGMELHLIHYSYGVNSTEKGDLSSESTVSRIRTEHFPLTLESARPSHTSQYLCASSETGDKLFFGSGTQLSVL.

In the case of this clonotype: A much larger clone sits a single nucleotide away, making a read error possible. The chain carries TRBV6-1 and TRBJ1-5, with 7 positions matching TRBD1. Germline V CDR1 and CDR2: MNHNS, SASEGT. CDR3 length equals 15 residues. Written as DNA, the CDR3 is TGTGCCAGCAGCGGACAGGCCTATAGCAATCATCCCCAGCATTTT. This gives the protein CASSGQAYSNHPQHF.

This clonotype was detected a few times. The chain has TRBV7-2 and TRBJ1-1, with D maybe TRBD1 (6 bases). V dropped 5 bases and J dropped 5 bases, with 15 bases sitting between them. The CDR3 loop spans 14 amino acids. Germline assignment: CDR1 SGHTA and CDR2 FQGNSA. The CDR3 region is CASSVNTGITEAFF. The CDR3, as DNA: TGTGCCAGCAGCGTCAACACAGGGATAACTGAAGCTTTCTTT.

This clonotype was detected only a few times. This chain joins TRBV5-5 and TRBJ1-1; D gene ambiguous. CDR1 and CDR2 from the germline V gene are SGHKS and YYEKEE (reference sequence). The CDR3 has 15 residues. V was trimmed by 4 bases and J by 3 bases, leaving 16 bases between them. The CDR3 DNA is TGTGCCAGCAGCCGAAACTCAGGAGCGGACACTGAAGCTTTCTTT. Translating gives CASSRNSGADTEAFF.

The chain couples TRBV19 to TRBJ2-3; TRBD2 aligns across 12 bases. The germline gives CDR1 LNHDA, CDR2 SQIVND (reference sequence). The CDR3 runs to 17 residues. Germline trimming cut 9 bases from V and 4 bases from J; bases unmatched to any gene: 14. The CDR3 nucleotides read TGTGCCAGCAGCTTCCTAGCGGGAGGGTCCACAGCAGATACGCAGTATTTT. This encodes CASSFLAGGSTADTQYF.

This clonotype occurred many times. The chain employs TRBV5-1 and TRBJ2-7; perhaps D is TRBD1 or TRBD2 (5 bases each). Trimming took off 5 bases at V and 3 bases at J, with 24 bases between the two ends. Germline assignment: CDR1 SGHRS and CDR2 YFSETQ. The CDR3 spans 17 residues. The CDR3, as DNA: TGCGCCAGCAGGCTTCGAACAGACCCCGGGACCAGCTACGAGCAGTACTTC. This encodes CASRLRTDPGTSYEQYF. Full variable domain (remainder filled in from reference TRBV5-1 and TRBJ2-7): KAGVTQTPRYLIKTRGQQVTLSCSPISGHRSVSWYQQTPGQGLQFLFEYFSETQRNKGNFPGRFSGRQFSNSRSEMNVSTLELGDSALYLCASRLRTDPGTSYEQYFGPGTRLTVT.

V gene TRBV7-9 combines with J gene TRBJ2-5, with 7 bases that match TRBD2. Germline loops: CDR1 SEHNR, CDR2 FQNEAQ (reference sequence). The CDR3 has 17 amino acids. V gave up 1 base and J gave up 5 bases; unmatched junction bases: 13. The CDR3 DNA follows: TGTGCCAGCAGCTTAGGGTCCGGGAGGACCGGGGGGGAGACCCAGTACTTC. It specifies CASSLGSGRTGGETQYF.

This clonotype was counted ten times or more. The genes are TRBV5-4 and TRBJ1-2, with 7 positions matching TRBD1. Germline V gene data show CDR1 as SGHNT and CDR2 as YYREEE (reference sequence). With V trimmed by 4 bases and J by 2 bases, 5 bases remained unmatched. This CDR3 is built from 14 residues. CDR3 in amino acids: CASSLKQGNYGYTF. CDR3 in DNA: TGTGCCAGCAGCCTAAAACAGGGGAACTATGGCTACACCTTC.

This sequence joins TRBV15 and TRBJ1-5; maybe TRBD1 (5 bases). The CDR3 is 15 amino acids. V gave up 3 bases and J gave up 6 bases, with 15 bases separating them. Germline CDR1 reads LNHNV; CDR2 reads YYDKDF (reference sequence). This CDR3 reads CATSSRVAVGQPQHF. The CDR3 nucleotides read TGTGCCACCAGCAGCAGGGTGGCGGTCGGTCAGCCCCAGCATTTT.

This clonotype was observed at least ten times. The chain couples TRBV7-9 to TRBJ2-7, with 7 bases aligning to TRBD1. The germline gives CDR1 SEHNR, CDR2 FQNEAQ (reference sequence). Trimming at V came to 3 bases and at J to 3 bases, leaving 8 bases not matched to a gene. The length of the CDR3 is 15 residues. The CDR3 DNA reads as TGTGCCAGCAGCTTTGGGACAGCGGTTCTCTACGAGCAGTACTTC. It specifies CASSFGTAVLYEQYF.